Each of the 31 T cell receptor beta chains below was sequenced from the same sample in a study of blood T cells in healthy people across ages. With a J-beta primer mix and a sample-barcoded 5' primer, a second PCR ran about 6 to 11 cycles. TCRdb ran MiXCR on the 5' RACE reads and lists one entry per CDR3 protein. This sample yields approximately 800,000 distinct CDR3 sequences, of which more than 35% are seen a single time; 18% belongs to the top ten. Sequences were obtained from blood. The source is a man older than 75 in good health.

The genes are TRBV30 and TRBJ2-7; 7 nucleotides agree with TRBD1. Germline-derived CDR1 and CDR2 are GTSNPN and SVGIG (reference sequence). V dropped 4 bases and J dropped 0; count of bases not matched to a gene: 9. The CDR3 spans 15 residues. The CDR3 here is CAWNPGQPHSYEQYF. The CDR3 nucleotides are TGTGCCTGGAACCCGGGACAGCCCCACTCCTACGAGCAGTACTTC.

The rearrangement links TRBV20-1 to TRBJ1-5; TRBD1 might be the D (5 bases). CDR3 length equals 13 residues. Germline CDR1 is DFQATT and CDR2 is SNEGSKA (reference sequence). The V end was cut by 5 bases, the J end by 2 bases, with 10 bases between. The CDR3: CSAYVGGNQPQHF. DNA of the CDR3: TGCAGTGCTTATGTGGGGGGCAATCAGCCCCAGCATTTT.

The chain is built from TRBV10-3 and TRBJ1-4; no clear D. V shed 11 bases and J shed 3 bases, with 13 bases lying between them. From germline, CDR1 is ENHRY and CDR2 SYGVKD. The CDR3 extends over 13 amino acids. The CDR3, as DNA: TGTGCCGCCACTCAGGTTCCTAATGAAAAACTGTTTTTT. Translation: CAATQVPNEKLFF.

A note on this clonotype: This sequence may be a read error, since a much larger clone differs from it by one base. The J gene is TRBJ2-5, the V gene TRBV28; 9 bases align to TRBD1. CDR1 and CDR2 (germline): MDHEN, SYDVKM. Unmatched junction bases numbered 3, after V lost 6 bases and J lost 1 base. The CDR3 has 14 residues. CDR3 DNA: TGTGCCAGCAGGGGGACAGGGCTCCAAGAGACCCAGTACTTC. This gives the protein CASRGTGLQETQYF.

CDR3: CASSLMAGGKQYF. The DNA of the CDR3 is TGTGCCAGCAGCTTAATGGCAGGAGGCAAGCAGTACTTC. This chain links TRBV7-3 with TRBJ2-4; D perhaps matches TRBD2 (5 bases). The CDR3 length is 13 residues. V was trimmed by 1 base and J by 13 bases, leaving 14 bases between them. The germline V gene encodes CDR1 SGHTA and CDR2 FQGTGA.

Turning to this clonotype: One end of the junction varies from germline; a read error may be responsible. The chain employs TRBV20-1 and TRBJ2-5; D perhaps matches TRBD2 (6 bases). This CDR3 spans 14 amino acids. Germline CDR1 is DFQATT and CDR2 is SNEGSKA (reference sequence). The CDR3, as DNA: TGCAGTGCCAAAACCGGGGGAGACCATGAGACCCAGTACTTC. Encoded protein: CSAKTGGDHETQYF.

The CDR3 DNA sequence: TGCAGCGTTGAACGGGACGGGAGCTCCTACAATGAGCAGTTCTTC. It translates to CSVERDGSSYNEQFF. J is TRBJ2-1 and V is TRBV29-1; a possible D gene is TRBD2 (6 bases). Germline CDR1 and CDR2: SQVTM and ANQGSEA. V dropped 2 bases and J dropped 0 bases, with 11 bases sitting between them. The CDR3 has 15 amino acids.

J is TRBJ2-2 and V is TRBV5-1; D tentatively fits TRBD1 or TRBD2 (6 bases each). The CDR3 has 16 amino acids. Germline CDR1 reads SGHRS; CDR2 reads YFSETQ. Trimming took off 0 bases at V and 6 bases at J, with 15 bases between the two ends. The CDR3: CASSLAEGGGAGELFF. The DNA for the CDR3 is TGCGCCAGCAGCTTGGCCGAAGGAGGGGGTGCCGGGGAGCTGTTTTTT. Using reference TRBV5-1 and TRBJ2-2 for the parts outside the CDR3, the full variable domain is KAGVTQTPRYLIKTRGQQVTLSCSPISGHRSVSWYQQTPGQGLQFLFEYFSETQRNKGNFPGRFSGRQFSNSRSEMNVSTLELGDSALYLCASSLAEGGGAGELFFGEGSRLTVL.

The sample holds a few counts of this clonotype. The gene calls are TRBV5-1 and TRBJ2-5; 12 nucleotides line up with TRBD2. With V trimmed by 3 bases and J by 11 bases, 17 bases remained unmatched. Germline V gene data show CDR1 as SGHRS and CDR2 as YFSETQ. There are 17 residues in the CDR3. This CDR3 is CASSSRTSGILYNEQYF. The DNA for the CDR3 is TGCGCCAGCAGCTCCCGGACTAGCGGGATCCTCTACAATGAGCAGTACTTC.

The chain links TRBV25-1 to TRBJ1-4, with 7 bases fitting TRBD1. Trimming removed 2 bases from V and 7 bases from J; junction bases left unmatched: 7. CDR1 MGHDK and CDR2 SYGVNS come from the germline V gene. CDR3 length: 15 residues. The CDR3 DNA is TGTGCCAGCAGTGAACTCAGGGGGTTGGGTGAAAAACTGTTTTTT. Amino acids: CASSELRGLGEKLFF.

The CDR3 protein is CSARDHAATNEKLFF. CDR3 DNA sequence: TGCAGTGCTAGAGACCATGCAGCAACTAATGAAAAACTGTTTTTT. The gene calls are TRBV20-1 and TRBJ1-4; D gene unclear. Per germline, CDR1 DFQATT and CDR2 SNEGSKA (reference sequence). Trimming cost V 0 bases and J 0 bases, with 8 bases left between them. CDR3 length equals 15 residues.

Concerning this clonotype: The junction and the germline gene differ at one end; a read error may be behind it. The chain links TRBV20-1 to TRBJ2-5; no clear D. The CDR3 loop spans 12 amino acids. Germline V lookup: CDR1 DFQATT, CDR2 SNEGSKA (reference sequence). In nucleotides, the CDR3 is TGCAGTGTCCCGGACGGGCAAGACACCCAGTACTTC. Translating it yields CSVPDGQDTQYF.

The CDR3 sequence is CASSLGGHSQPYEQFF. The CDR3, as DNA: TGCGCCAGCAGCTTGGGGGGCCACTCTCAACCCTACGAGCAGTTCTTC. The rearrangement links TRBV5-1 to TRBJ2-1, with D perhaps matching TRBD1 (5 bases). The CDR3 has 16 amino acids. The germline CDR1 and CDR2 sequences are SGHRS and YFSETQ. With 0 bases removed from V and 10 bases from J, the gap between germline ends came to 20 bases.

V is TRBV7-2 and J is TRBJ1-4; D call uncertain. CDR1 and CDR2 from the germline V gene are SGHTA and FQGNSA. Deletions cut 6 bases from V and 8 bases from J, with 13 bases between. The CDR3 is made up of 13 amino acids. CDR3 DNA sequence: TGTGCCAGCAGACCGACGGGAGCCGAAAAACTGTTTTTT. This translates into CASRPTGAEKLFF. The entire variable domain, with the rest obtained from reference TRBV7-2 and TRBJ1-4, is as follows: GAGVSQSPSNKVTEKGKDVELRCDPISGHTALYWYRQSLGQGLEFLIYFQGNSAPDKSGLPSDRFSAERTGGSVSTLTIQRTQQEDSAVYLCASRPTGAEKLFFGSGTQLSVL.

J is TRBJ2-1 and V is TRBV20-1; 9 positions agree with TRBD2. The ends lost 6 bases at V and 4 bases at J; junction bases unmatched: 7. This CDR3 has 14 residues. From germline, CDR1 is DFQATT and CDR2 SNEGSKA (reference sequence). Written as DNA, the CDR3 is TGCAGTGCCATACTGGCGGGAGGGTACAATGAGCAGTTCTTC. Protein: CSAILAGGYNEQFF.

The rearrangement uses TRBV10-3 and TRBJ1-5; D unresolved. Looked up from germline, CDR1 is ENHRY and CDR2 is SYGVKD. V shed 0 bases and J shed 0 bases, with 9 bases lying between them. CDR3 length: 16 amino acids. The CDR3 reads CAISESFDLSNQPQHF. CDR3 coding DNA: TGTGCCATCAGTGAGTCTTTCGACCTTAGCAATCAGCCCCAGCATTTT.

This chain uses TRBV20-1 with TRBJ2-7; maybe TRBD1 (5 bases). Germline V gene lookup returns CDR1 DFQATT and CDR2 SNEGSKA (reference sequence). This CDR3 is built from 14 residues. Trimming pared 5 bases from V and 0 bases from J, leaving 14 bases between. In DNA form, the CDR3 reads TGCAGTGCTGATTACAGGAGAAGCTCCTACGAGCAGTACTTC. It translates to CSADYRRSSYEQYF.

V and J are TRBV30 and TRBJ2-5; weak D call: TRBD1 (5 bases). This CDR3 is built from 14 residues. V lost 0 bases to trimming and J lost 5 bases, with 13 bases between them. CDR1 and CDR2 (germline): GTSNPN, SVGIG (reference sequence). CDR3 protein: CAWSVGRVSETQYF. CDR3 bases: TGTGCCTGGAGTGTCGGCAGGGTTAGTGAGACCCAGTACTTC.

This clonotype was observed at least ten times. The gene calls are TRBV20-1 and TRBJ2-1; D is perhaps TRBD1 or TRBD2 (5 bases each). Trimming took off 8 bases at V and 8 bases at J, with 16 bases between the two ends. This CDR3 comprises 12 residues. The germline gives CDR1 DFQATT, CDR2 SNEGSKA (reference sequence). In nucleotides, the CDR3 is TGCAGTCCGGGGCGGCCCCTCGATGAGCAGTTCTTC. This sequence encodes CSPGRPLDEQFF.

This chain joins TRBV6-1 and TRBJ2-7; 8 positions match TRBD1. Germline V gives CDR1 MNHNS, CDR2 SASEGT. J gave up 4 bases and V 1 base, and 6 bases lay outside the gene matches. The CDR3 totals 15 residues. The CDR3 DNA reads as TGTGCCAGCAGTGAAGGGGACAGGCCGGGGTACGAGCAGTACTTC. Translation gives CASSEGDRPGYEQYF.

This clonotype was seen once. The rearrangement joins TRBV20-1 to TRBJ1-2; TRBD1 might be the D (5 bases). Germline loops: CDR1 DFQATT, CDR2 SNEGSKA (reference sequence). The CDR3 is 15 residues long. V gave up 4 bases and J gave up 0 bases, with 15 bases separating them. CDR3 sequence (DNA): TGCAGTGCTACGGCCCCCAGGGCGGCTAACTATGGCTACACCTTC. Protein: CSATAPRAANYGYTF.

The CDR3 nucleotides are TGTGCCAGCAGTTTATCGGGGACAACGTCCTACGAGCAGTACTTC. Its protein product is CASSLSGTTSYEQYF. This chain uses TRBV27 with TRBJ2-7; D possibly corresponds to TRBD1 (6 bases). The CDR3 is 15 residues long. Germline-derived CDR1 and CDR2 are MNHEY and SMNVEV (reference sequence). The V end was cut by 0 bases, the J end by 1 base, with 10 bases between.

This chain uses TRBV27 with TRBJ1-6; the D is unclear. The CDR3 sequence is 15 residues long. With 3 bases removed from V and 5 bases from J, the gap between germline ends came to 11 bases. In germline, CDR1 is MNHEY, CDR2 SMNVEV (reference sequence). CDR3 DNA: TGTGCCAGCAGTTTGACGGTTTACGATAATTCACCCCTCCACTTT. Its translation: CASSLTVYDNSPLHF.

This clonotype showed up just a few times. V is TRBV14 and J is TRBJ2-7; either TRBD1 or TRBD2 may fit D (5 bases each). The CDR3 consists of 14 residues. Between the trimmed V and J ends, which lost 1 base and 2 bases, there was a span of 9 bases. Germline V CDR1 and CDR2: SGHDN, FVKESK. Written as DNA, the CDR3 is TGTGCCAGCAGCCAAGGGGGGTGGCCCTACGAGCAGTACTTC. This codes for CASSQGGWPYEQYF.

The chain couples TRBV5-1 to TRBJ2-7, with 11 bases matching TRBD2. The CDR3 runs to 14 residues. The germline CDR1 and CDR2 sequences are SGHRS and YFSETQ. J lost 3 bases, V lost 5 bases, and 4 bases had no gene match. CDR3 nucleotides: TGCGCCAGCAGATCCGGGACTAGCGGCTACGAGCAGTACTTC. The encoded protein is CASRSGTSGYEQYF.

Regarding this clonotype: This could be a read error, since a much larger clone is one nucleotide away. J is TRBJ2-3 and V is TRBV5-1; tentatively, D is TRBD2 (6 bases). Looked up from germline, CDR1 is SGHRS and CDR2 is YFSETQ. The CDR3 consists of 14 residues. CDR3 nucleotides: TGCACCAGCAGCCCCCGGAGGGGTCCAGATACGCAGTATTTT. The encoded protein is CTSSPRRGPDTQYF.

This chain links TRBV27 with TRBJ2-1, with TRBD2 identical over 10 bases. CDR1 MNHEY and CDR2 SMNVEV come from the germline V gene (reference sequence). The CDR3 loop spans 18 amino acids. After removal of 5 bases from V and 0 bases from J, the junction contained 10 bases not matched to a gene. CDR3 residues: CASSPIKGLAASYNEQFF. Written as DNA, the CDR3 is TGTGCCAGCAGTCCTATTAAAGGACTAGCGGCCTCCTACAATGAGCAGTTCTTC.

This clonotype has a handful of counts. This sequence joins TRBV29-1 and TRBJ2-7, with 8 bases that match TRBD1. The CDR3 spans 15 residues. Germline loops: CDR1 SQVTM, CDR2 ANQGSEA. V shed 6 bases and J 5 bases; nucleotides not matched to a gene: 15. CDR3 DNA sequence: TGCAGCGTAGCCGAACAGGGGGTTTTTTTCAACGAGCAGTACTTC. This gives the protein CSVAEQGVFFNEQYF.

This clonotype was picked up one time. The rearrangement uses TRBV12-3 or TRBV12-4 and TRBJ1-2; D not certain. This CDR3 spans 17 amino acids. Trimming removed 7 bases at V and 4 bases at J, with 25 bases between. CDR3 loop: CASNFPVTGWEAYGYTF. DNA of the CDR3: TGTGCCAGCAATTTTCCTGTTACGGGCTGGGAAGCCTATGGCTACACCTTC.

The chain employs TRBV5-5 and TRBJ1-1; D remains unclear. Looked up from germline, CDR1 is SGHKS and CDR2 is YYEKEE (reference sequence). V lost 4 bases and J 3 bases, leaving 10 bases between the germline ends. There are 13 residues in the CDR3. The CDR3 here is CASSVATDTEAFF. The CDR3 bases are TGTGCCAGCAGCGTGGCCACAGACACTGAAGCTTTCTTT.

The V and J genes are TRBV4-2 and TRBJ2-7; 8 positions agree with TRBD2. Germline V CDR1 and CDR2: LGHNA, YNFKEQ. Trimming cost V 5 bases and J 4 bases; bases outside gene matches: 7. The CDR3 has 14 amino acids. The DNA of the CDR3 is TGTGCCAGCAGCACTGGACTAGCTATTTACGAGCAGTACTTC. Translated: CASSTGLAIYEQYF.